A selection of T cell receptor beta chains follows, all from one sample in a study of shared clonotypes between healthy human individuals. Method: immunoSEQ multiplex PCR; TCRdb's copy keeps in-frame clones and lacks some. The sample lists millions of clones, about 95% occurring once. Sequences were obtained from naive CD8+ T cells sorted from blood. These TCRs come from a man younger than 35 in good health. CDR3s include the opening cysteine and the closing phenylalanine or tryptophan. The D gene is left open where the match is weak. Only some rows state a clone size, as once, few, many or a class for expanded clones.

J | V | D | size | CDR3 | DNA
TRBJ1-1 | TRBV5-6 | - | - | CASSQGPGGSEAFF | TGTGCCAGCAGCCAAGGTCCGGGGGGCTCTGAAGCTTTCTTT
TRBJ2-6 | TRBV30 | TRBD1 | - | CAWISGTGSSGANVLTF | TGTGCCTGGATTTCCGGGACAGGGAGCTCTGGGGCCAACGTCCTGACTTTC
TRBJ2-1 | TRBV10-3 | - | - | CAISEKSGGDEQFF | TGTGCCATCAGTGAGAAGTCGGGCGGTGATGAGCAGTTCTTC
TRBJ2-2 | TRBV4-3 | TRBD2 | once | CASSQGPGLVFFEELFF | TGCGCCAGCAGCCAAGGGCCGGGACTAGTTTTTTTCGAGGAGCTGTTTTTT
TRBJ2-1 | TRBV2 | - | - | CAGTEPSYNEQFF | TGTGCCGGCACAGAGCCCTCCTACAATGAGCAGTTCTTC
TRBJ2-1 | TRBV15 | TRBD2 | once | CATSRDSLAGIYNEQFF | TGTGCCACCAGCAGAGACTCGCTAGCGGGGATATACAATGAGCAGTTCTTC
TRBJ1-6 | TRBV13 | - | few | CASSFAPGGNNSPLHF | TGTGCCAGCAGCTTCGCCCCGGGGGGCAATAATTCACCCCTCCACTTT
TRBJ1-1 | TRBV9 | - | - | CASSPGGAGMNTEAFF | TGTGCCAGCAGCCCCGGGGGGGCCGGGATGAACACTGAAGCTTTCTTT
TRBJ2-3 | TRBV7-2 | TRBD2 | - | CASSPTSGGTDTQYF | TGTGCCAGCAGCCCCACTAGCGGGGGGACAGATACGCAGTATTTT
TRBJ1-2 | TRBV7-9 | TRBD1 | - | CASSMTTGDGYTF | TGTGCCAGCAGCATGACGACAGGGGACGGCTACACCTTC
TRBJ1-5 | TRBV28 | - | - | CASSATGGADNQPQHF | TGTGCCAGCAGTGCTACAGGTGGGGCCGACAATCAGCCCCAGCATTTT
TRBJ2-1 | TRBV2 | TRBD2 | - | CASSGGGGANNEQFF | TGTGCCAGCAGTGGTGGCGGGGGGGCAAACAATGAGCAGTTCTTC
TRBJ1-1 | TRBV19 | TRBD1 | - | CATGDRLGAEAFF | TGTGCCACCGGGGACAGGCTGGGCGCTGAAGCTTTCTTT
TRBJ1-3 | TRBV10-3 | - | - | CAIGSASGNTIYF | TGTGCCATCGGTTCCGCCTCTGGAAACACCATATATTTT
TRBJ1-1 | TRBV28 | - | - | CASSFRSDTEAFF | TGTGCCAGCAGTTTCCGGTCGGACACTGAAGCTTTCTTT
TRBJ1-3 | TRBV30 | TRBD1 | - | CAWGQGARGNTIYF | TGTGCCTGGGGGCAGGGGGCGCGTGGAAACACCATATATTTT
TRBJ2-5 | TRBV7-3 | - | - | CASSPVGGQETQYF | TGTGCCAGCAGCCCAGTGGGCGGACAAGAGACCCAGTACTTC
TRBJ1-5 | TRBV7-9 | - | - | CASSDTNQPQHF | TGTGCCAGCAGCGATACTAATCAGCCCCAGCATTTT
TRBJ2-1 | TRBV7-9 | TRBD1 | - | CASSPGTALTDEQFF | TGTGCCAGCAGCCCCGGGACAGCACTTACGGATGAGCAGTTCTTC
TRBJ2-5 | TRBV7-9 | TRBD1 | - | CASSTRTGGAGETQYF | TGTGCCAGCAGCACACGGACAGGGGGCGCGGGGGAGACCCAGTACTTC